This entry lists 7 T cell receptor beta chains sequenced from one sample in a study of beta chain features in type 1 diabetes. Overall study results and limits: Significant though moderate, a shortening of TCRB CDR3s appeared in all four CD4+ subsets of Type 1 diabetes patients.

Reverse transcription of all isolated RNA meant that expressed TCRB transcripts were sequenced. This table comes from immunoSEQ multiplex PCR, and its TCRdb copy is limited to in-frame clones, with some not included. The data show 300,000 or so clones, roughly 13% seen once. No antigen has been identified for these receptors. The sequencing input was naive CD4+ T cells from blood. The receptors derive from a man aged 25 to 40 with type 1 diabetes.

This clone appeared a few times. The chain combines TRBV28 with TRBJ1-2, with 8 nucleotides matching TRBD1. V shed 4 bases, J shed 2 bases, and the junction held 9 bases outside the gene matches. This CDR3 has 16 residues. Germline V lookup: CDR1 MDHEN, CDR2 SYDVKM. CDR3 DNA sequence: TGTGCCAGCAGTTCGACAGGGGTTCAGGTCAACTATGGCTACACCTTC. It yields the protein CASSSTGVQVNYGYTF.

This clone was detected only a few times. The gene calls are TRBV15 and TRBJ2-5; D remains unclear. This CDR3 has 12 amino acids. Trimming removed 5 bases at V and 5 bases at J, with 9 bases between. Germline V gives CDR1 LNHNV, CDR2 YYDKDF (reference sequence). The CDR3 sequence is CATSPPFETQYF. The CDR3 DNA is TGTGCCACCAGCCCCCCTTTTGAGACCCAGTACTTC.

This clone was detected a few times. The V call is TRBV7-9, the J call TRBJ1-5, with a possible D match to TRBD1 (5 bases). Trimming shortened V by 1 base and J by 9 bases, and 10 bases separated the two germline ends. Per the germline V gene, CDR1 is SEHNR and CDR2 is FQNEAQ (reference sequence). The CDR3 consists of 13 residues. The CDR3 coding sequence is TGTGCCAGCAGCTTAGGCCCGGGGGGGCCCCAGCATTTT. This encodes CASSLGPGGPQHF.

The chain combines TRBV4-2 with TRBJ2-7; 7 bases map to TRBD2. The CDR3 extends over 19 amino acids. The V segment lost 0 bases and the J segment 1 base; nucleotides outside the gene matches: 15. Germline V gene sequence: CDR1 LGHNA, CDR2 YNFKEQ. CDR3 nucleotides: TGTGCCAGCAGCCAAGATTGGATCCGCGGGAGTAGCGGGTCCTACGAGCAGTACTTC. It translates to CASSQDWIRGSSGSYEQYF.

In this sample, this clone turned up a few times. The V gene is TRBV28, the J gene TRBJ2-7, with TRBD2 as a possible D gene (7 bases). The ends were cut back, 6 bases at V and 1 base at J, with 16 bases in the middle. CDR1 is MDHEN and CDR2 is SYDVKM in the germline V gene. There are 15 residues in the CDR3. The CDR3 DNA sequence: TGTGCCAGCAGCCCCAGGGGAGCGGGATCCTACGAGCAGTACTTC. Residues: CASSPRGAGSYEQYF.

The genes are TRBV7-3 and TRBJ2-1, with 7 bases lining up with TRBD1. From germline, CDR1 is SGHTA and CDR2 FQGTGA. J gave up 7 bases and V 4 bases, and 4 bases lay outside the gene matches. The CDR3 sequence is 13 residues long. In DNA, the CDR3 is TGTGCCAGCAGCTGGGACAGTAAAAATGAGCAGTTCTTC. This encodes CASSWDSKNEQFF. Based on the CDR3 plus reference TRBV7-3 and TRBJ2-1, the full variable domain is GAGVSQTPSNKVTEKGKYVELRCDPISGHTALYWYRQSLGQGPEFLIYFQGTGAADDSGLPNDRFFAVRPEGSVSTLKIQRTERGDSAVYLCASSWDSKNEQFFGPGTRLTVL.

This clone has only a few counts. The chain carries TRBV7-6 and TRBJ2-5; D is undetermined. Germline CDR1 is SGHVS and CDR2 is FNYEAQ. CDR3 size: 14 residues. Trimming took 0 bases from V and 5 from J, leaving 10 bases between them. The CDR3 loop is CASSLASEAETQYF. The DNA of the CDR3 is TGTGCCAGCAGCTTAGCGTCCGAAGCGGAGACCCAGTACTTC.